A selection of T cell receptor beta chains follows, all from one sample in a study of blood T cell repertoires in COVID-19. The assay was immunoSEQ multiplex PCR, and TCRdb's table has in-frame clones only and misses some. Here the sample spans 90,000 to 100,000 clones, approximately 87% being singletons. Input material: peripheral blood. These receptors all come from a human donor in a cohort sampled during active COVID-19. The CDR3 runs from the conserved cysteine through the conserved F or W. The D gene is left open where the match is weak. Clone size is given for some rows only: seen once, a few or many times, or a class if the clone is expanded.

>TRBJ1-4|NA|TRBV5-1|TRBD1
CASSPARRQGGEKLFF
TGCGCCAGCAGCCCGGCCCGGAGACAGGGAGGAGAAAAACTGTTTTTT
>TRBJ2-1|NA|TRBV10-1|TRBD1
CASSPGTGYRGEQFF
TGCGCCAGCAGCCCCGGGACAGGGTATAGGGGTGAGCAGTTCTTC
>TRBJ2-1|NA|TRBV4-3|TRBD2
CASSQDWRRLAGGYEQFF
TGCGCCAGCAGCCAAGACTGGCGGAGACTAGCGGGAGGCTATGAGCAGTTCTTC
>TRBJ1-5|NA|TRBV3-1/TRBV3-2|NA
CASSQSLGDQPQHF
TGTGCCAGCAGCCAAAGTTTGGGCGATCAGCCCCAGCATTTT
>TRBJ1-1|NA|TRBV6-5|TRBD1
CASSPGQLKNTEAFF
TGTGCCAGCAGTCCGGGACAGCTAAAGAACACTGAAGCTTTCTTT
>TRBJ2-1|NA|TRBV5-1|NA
CASRTEGGIIGEQFF
TGCGCCAGCCGAACCGAAGGAGGAATTATAGGTGAGCAGTTCTTC
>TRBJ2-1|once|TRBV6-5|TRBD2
CASSYRLAGDNEQFF
TGTGCCAGCAGTTACAGACTAGCGGGAGACAATGAGCAGTTCTTC
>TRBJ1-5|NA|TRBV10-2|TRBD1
CASRQGVRQPQHF
TGCGCCAGCCGACAGGGGGTTCGCCAGCCCCAGCATTTT
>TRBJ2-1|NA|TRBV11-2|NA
CASSLGQRSAFTYNEQFF
TGTGCCAGCAGCTTAGGGCAAAGAAGCGCATTTACCTACAATGAGCAGTTCTTC
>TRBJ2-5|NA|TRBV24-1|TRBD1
CATSDSGDSFQETQYF
TGTGCCACCAGTGATTCAGGGGACAGCTTCCAAGAGACCCAGTACTTC
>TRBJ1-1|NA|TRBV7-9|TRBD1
CASSWGTANTEAFF
TGTGCCAGCAGCTGGGGGACAGCCAACACTGAAGCTTTCTTT
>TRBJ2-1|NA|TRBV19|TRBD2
CASSSLVAGPYNEQFF
TGTGCCAGTAGTAGCCTCGTAGCGGGGCCCTACAATGAGCAGTTCTTC
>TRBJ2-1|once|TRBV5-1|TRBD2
CASSLGASLLAGAYNEQFF
TGCGCCAGCAGCTTGGGGGCCAGTCTACTAGCGGGAGCCTACAATGAGCAGTTCTTC
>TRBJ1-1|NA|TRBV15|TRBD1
CATSRDYAGQGTGAFF
TGTGCCACCAGCAGAGATTATGCGGGACAGGGAACAGGGGCTTTCTTT
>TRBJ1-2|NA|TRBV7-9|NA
CASSQTGYYGYTF
TGTGCCAGCAGCCAGACGGGGTACTATGGCTACACCTTC
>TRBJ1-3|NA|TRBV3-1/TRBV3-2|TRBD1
CASSQSSGGTGNTIYF
TGTGCCAGCAGCCAAAGTTCAGGGGGGACTGGAAACACCATATATTTT
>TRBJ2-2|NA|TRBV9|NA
CASSPGVSTGELFF
TGTGCCAGCAGCCCAGGGGTCAGCACCGGGGAGCTGTTTTTT
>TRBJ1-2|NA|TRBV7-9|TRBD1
CASSLALGQGNGYTF
TGTGCCAGCAGCTTAGCGCTCGGACAGGGGAATGGCTACACCTTC
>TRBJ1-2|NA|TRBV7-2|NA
CASTLLSGGPYGYTF
TGTGCCAGCACCCTCCTTTCGGGGGGCCCCTATGGCTACACCTTC
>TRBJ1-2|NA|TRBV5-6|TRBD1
CASSLGQGNYGYTF
TGTGCCAGCAGCTTAGGACAGGGGAACTATGGCTACACCTTC
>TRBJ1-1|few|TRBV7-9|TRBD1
CASSFETDRATEAFF
TGTGCCAGCAGCTTCGAAACAGACAGGGCCACTGAAGCTTTCTTT
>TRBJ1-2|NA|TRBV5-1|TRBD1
CASSLGQVDYGYTF
TGCGCCAGCAGCTTAGGACAGGTGGACTATGGCTACACCTTC
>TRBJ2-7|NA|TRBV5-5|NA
CASSLVGQTYEQYF
TGTGCCAGCAGCTTGGTCGGACAGACCTACGAGCAGTACTTC
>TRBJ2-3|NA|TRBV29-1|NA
CSVEGQLVQGDTQYF
TGCAGCGTTGAAGGACAGTTAGTTCAGGGAGATACGCAGTATTTT
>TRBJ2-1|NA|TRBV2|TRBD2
CASTGTSGVPYNEQFF
TGTGCCAGCACCGGGACTAGCGGGGTCCCCTACAATGAGCAGTTCTTC
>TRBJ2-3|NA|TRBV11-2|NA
CASSGGAADTQYF
TGTGCCAGCAGCGGGGGGGCAGCTGATACGCAGTATTTT
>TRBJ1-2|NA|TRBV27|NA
CASSTQGSNYGYTF
TGTGCCAGCAGTACACAGGGTTCTAACTATGGCTACACCTTC
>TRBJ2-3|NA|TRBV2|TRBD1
CASVGGDRGIDTQYF
TGTGCCAGTGTGGGGGGGGACAGGGGAATCGATACGCAGTATTTT
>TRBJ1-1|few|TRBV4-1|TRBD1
CASSQGRAGGKSEAFF
TGCGCCAGCAGCCAAGGACGGGCAGGGGGCAAATCTGAAGCTTTCTTT
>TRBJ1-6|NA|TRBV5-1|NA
CASSFPGDNSPLHF
TGCGCCAGCAGCTTTCCAGGCGATAATTCACCCCTCCACTTT
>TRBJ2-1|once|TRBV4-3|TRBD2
CASSQDRSGRTYNEQFF
TGCGCCAGCAGCCAAGATCGGAGCGGGAGGACCTACAATGAGCAGTTCTTC
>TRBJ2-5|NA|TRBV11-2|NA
CASSPEDWAAQYF
TGTGCCAGCAGCCCAGAGGACTGGGCGGCCCAGTACTTC
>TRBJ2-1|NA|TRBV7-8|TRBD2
CASSPGLAGPYNEQFF
TGTGCCAGCAGCCCGGGACTAGCGGGGCCTTACAATGAGCAGTTCTTC
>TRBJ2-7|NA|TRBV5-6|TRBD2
CASSATSGGLYEQYF
TGTGCCAGCAGCGCGACTAGCGGGGGCCTCTACGAGCAGTACTTC
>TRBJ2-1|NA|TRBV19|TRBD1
CASSLTGGTYNEQFF
TGTGCCAGTAGTCTAACAGGGGGGACCTACAATGAGCAGTTCTTC
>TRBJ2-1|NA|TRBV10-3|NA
CAISESQGLNEQFF
TGTGCCATCAGTGAGTCCCAGGGCCTAAATGAGCAGTTCTTC
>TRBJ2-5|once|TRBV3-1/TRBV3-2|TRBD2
CASSQVVRLAGSETQYF
TGTGCCAGCAGCCAAGTAGTTCGGCTAGCGGGAAGCGAGACCCAGTACTTC
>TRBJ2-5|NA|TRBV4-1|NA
CASSQPGGETQYF
TGCGCCAGCAGCCAACCTGGGGGGGAGACCCAGTACTTC
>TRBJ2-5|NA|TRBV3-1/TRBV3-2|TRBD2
CASSHRASGIPETQYF
TGTGCCAGCAGCCACCGTGCTAGCGGGATCCCAGAGACCCAGTACTTC
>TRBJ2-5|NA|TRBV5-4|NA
CASSTTLPGETQYF
TGTGCCAGCAGCACCACTCTCCCGGGGGAGACCCAGTACTTC
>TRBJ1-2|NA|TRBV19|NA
CASSISRGSHGYTF
TGTGCCAGTAGTATTTCCCGAGGGAGCCATGGCTACACCTTC
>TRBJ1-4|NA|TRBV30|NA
CAWSVQGKEKLFF
TGTGCCTGGAGTGTGCAGGGGAAAGAAAAACTGTTTTTT
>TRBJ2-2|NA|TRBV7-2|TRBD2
CASSLGLAGTGELFF
TGTGCCAGCAGCTTAGGCCTAGCGGGAACCGGGGAGCTGTTTTTT
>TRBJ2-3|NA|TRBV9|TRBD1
CASSVWIQGGEADTQYF
TGTGCCAGCAGCGTATGGATTCAAGGGGGCGAGGCAGATACGCAGTATTTT